This is a list of T cell receptor beta chains from one sample in a study of T-cell reconstitution after alpha-beta-depleted transplantation in children. MiXCR, applied by TCRdb to the PCR reads, yields one record per CDR3 protein. The data hold about 300,000 distinct CDR3 sequences, with about 9.4% observed a single time. The sample in question was PBMCs, obtained before TCRalphabeta/CD19-depleted stem cell transplant. These receptors all come from a boy younger than two with acute myeloid leukemia, due to receive a stem cell transplant. The CDR3 runs from the conserved cysteine through the conserved F or W. The D gene is left open where the match is weak. A row's size may be missing; if present it is once, few, many or a size class.

D gene	V gene	J gene	clone size	CDR3 DNA	CDR3 protein
NA	TRBV7-2	TRBJ2-6	many	TGTGCCAGCAGCTTATCCCAGACGCTCTCTGGGGCCAACGTCCTGACTTTC	CASSLSQTLSGANVLTF
NA	TRBV7-2	TRBJ2-1	many	TGTGCCAGCAGCTTAGGATTCGCCTCCTACAATGAGCAGTTCTTC	CASSLGFASYNEQFF
NA	TRBV9	TRBJ2-2	many	TGTGCCAGCAGCGCCTTTTGGCAGAACACCGGGGAGCTGTTTTTT	CASSAFWQNTGELFF
NA	TRBV5-5	TRBJ1-4	many	TGTGCCAGCAGCTTGGTGACTAATGAAAAACTGTTTTTT	CASSLVTNEKLFF
TRBD1	TRBV11-1	TRBJ1-1	many	TGTGCCAGCAGCTTAGGATTGAACAGGGGAAGGGGGAACACTGAAGCTTTCTTT	CASSLGLNRGRGNTEAFF
NA	TRBV12-3/TRBV12-4	TRBJ2-7	NA	TGTGCCAGCAGTTTGCGGGTGTGGGGGGCCTACGAGCAGTACTTC	CASSLRVWGAYEQYF
NA	TRBV5-1	TRBJ2-5	many	TGCGCCAGCAGCTTGAGTCCAGGGGAAGAGACCCAGTACTTC	CASSLSPGEETQYF
TRBD2	TRBV3-1	TRBJ2-7	many	TGTGCCAGCAGCCAAGGGCCCGGGACTAGCGGCCTAGAAGGCGAGCAGTACTTC	CASSQGPGTSGLEGEQYF
NA	TRBV4-2	TRBJ1-4	few	TGTGCCAGCAGTGAACAGCTCCTAAATGAAAAACTGTTTTTT	CASSEQLLNEKLFF
NA	TRBV10-2	TRBJ1-5	many	TGCGCCAGCAGGGAGGGGCAGGGTCAGCCCCAGCATTTT	CASREGQGQPQHF
NA	TRBV28	TRBJ1-3	many	TGTGCCAGCAGCCCGGACAGTCCTCCTGGAAACACCATATATTTT	CASSPDSPPGNTIYF
TRBD1	TRBV11-1	TRBJ2-2	NA	TGTGCCAGCAGCTTAGCCCAAAACCGGGACAGGGGAGACACCGGGGAGCTGTTTTTT	CASSLAQNRDRGDTGELFF
TRBD1	TRBV28	TRBJ2-7	few	TGTGCCAGCAGTTTAAAGACAGGGGCCCCCTACGAGCAGTACTTC	CASSLKTGAPYEQYF
NA	TRBV4-3	TRBJ2-7	many	TGCGCCAGCAGCCAAGATCAACGGGGATCGCCCTACGAGCAGTACTTC	CASSQDQRGSPYEQYF
TRBD1	TRBV6-1	TRBJ1-5	NA	TGTGCCAGCAGTCGGGACAGCCTCAATCAGCCCCAGCATTTT	CASSRDSLNQPQHF
TRBD1	TRBV12-3/TRBV12-4	TRBJ2-7	few	TGTGCCAGCAGTTTCCGGGACAGGGACTCCTACGAGCAGTACTTC	CASSFRDRDSYEQYF
TRBD1	TRBV20-1	TRBJ2-4	many	TGCAGTCCACGACAGGGCGATGGCATTCAGTACTTC	CSPRQGDGIQYF
NA	TRBV20-1	TRBJ2-7	many	TGCAGTGCTGCCACGAGCCTGGGACTGAACTACGAGCAGTACTTC	CSAATSLGLNYEQYF
TRBD2	TRBV4-3	TRBJ2-7	many	TGCGCCAGCAGCCAACTAGCGGGAGGGTCCTACGAGCAGTACTTC	CASSQLAGGSYEQYF
NA	TRBV15	TRBJ2-5	NA	TGTGCCACCAGCAGGGTTCGGGAGACCCAGTACTTC	CATSRVRETQYF
TRBD2	TRBV3-1	TRBJ2-2	NA	TGTGCCTTCTGTTTGTTCCCGGGACTAGCGATTAACACCGGGGAGCTGTTTTTT	CAFCLFPGLAINTGELFF
TRBD1	TRBV20-1	TRBJ2-7	few	TGCAGTGCCCAGATCTGGCAGGGGGCGACTGACGAGCAGTACTTC	CSAQIWQGATDEQYF
NA	TRBV28	TRBJ2-5	many	TGTGCCAGCAGTAACCGGGACACCTACCAAGAGACCCAGTACTTC	CASSNRDTYQETQYF
NA	TRBV7-9	TRBJ2-7	many	TGTGCCAGCAGCTCATCCGGGGCTCACTACGAGCAGTACTTC	CASSSSGAHYEQYF
NA	TRBV11-2	TRBJ2-6	many	TGTGCCAGCTTAGTTAGGGTCATGCGCTCTGGGGCCAACGTCCTGACTTTC	CASLVRVMRSGANVLTF
TRBD2	TRBV6-5	TRBJ2-3	NA	TGTGCCAGCAGTTGTATTAGCGGGAGGGCCATAGATACGCAGTATTTT	CASSCISGRAIDTQYF
TRBD2	TRBV10-3	TRBJ2-6	NA	TGTGCCATCAGCTTCGGGGGGGGGGCCAACGTCCTGACTTTC	CAISFGGGANVLTF
TRBD2	TRBV11-2	TRBJ2-7	few	TGTGCCAGCAGCCTCCTGGGTAGCGGGGTCGGCTACGAGCAGTACTTC	CASSLLGSGVGYEQYF
NA	TRBV15	TRBJ1-6	NA	TGTGCCACCAGCAGAGACGGCAGCACCTTATCGGGATCACCCCTCCACTTT	CATSRDGSTLSGSPLHF
NA	TRBV7-2	TRBJ2-2	many	TGTGCCAGCAGCCCGACTAGGTTCGGGGAGCTGTTTTTT	CASSPTRFGELFF
NA	TRBV4-3	TRBJ1-1	many	TGCGCCAGCAGCCAGTCGACAGCGATGCCCGAAGCTTTCTTT	CASSQSTAMPEAFF
NA	TRBV28	TRBJ2-3	many	TGTGCCAGCAGTTTCGGACAACTTGGTGTGGATACGCAGTATTTT	CASSFGQLGVDTQYF
NA	TRBV11-1	TRBJ2-7	many	TGTGCCAGCAGCTTAGGGGGGGCAGACTACGAGCAGTACTTC	CASSLGGADYEQYF
TRBD1	TRBV6-2/TRBV6-3	TRBJ2-6	NA	TGTGCCAGCAGTCTACTTCCAGGGACAGGACAATCTCGGGCCAACGTCCTGACTTTC	CASSLLPGTGQSRANVLTF
NA	TRBV7-8	TRBJ2-7	many	TGTGCCAGCAGCTTATTCCAGGGGGAGGTTTCCTACGAGCAGTACTTC	CASSLFQGEVSYEQYF
NA	TRBV10-3	TRBJ1-1	many	TGTGCCATCAGTCGCCAGGGAGCTGGGGGAGGTAAGACTGAAGCTTTCTTT	CAISRQGAGGGKTEAFF
TRBD2	TRBV9	TRBJ2-1	many	TGTGCCAGCAGCGCTAGCGGGAGGGAAACCAATGAGCAGTTCTTC	CASSASGRETNEQFF
NA	TRBV12-3/TRBV12-4	TRBJ1-2	many	TGTGCCAGCAGTTTCCGTTTGAGTGGCTACACCTTC	CASSFRLSGYTF
TRBD1	TRBV4-2	TRBJ2-1	many	TGTGCCAGCAGCCTTGGGAGGACAGGGATTTACAATGAGCAGTTCTTC	CASSLGRTGIYNEQFF
NA	TRBV7-3	TRBJ2-3	many	TGTGCCAGCAGCTTAACGACCGCCGGGGTCTCGGATACGCAGTATTTT	CASSLTTAGVSDTQYF
TRBD1	TRBV12-3/TRBV12-4	TRBJ1-1	many	TGTGCCAGCAGTAGCAGGGGGTCGGGCACTGAAGCTTTCTTT	CASSSRGSGTEAFF
NA	TRBV15	TRBJ1-3	many	TGTGCCACCAGCAGAGTCGGGACACTTCGCTCTGGAAACACCATATATTTT	CATSRVGTLRSGNTIYF